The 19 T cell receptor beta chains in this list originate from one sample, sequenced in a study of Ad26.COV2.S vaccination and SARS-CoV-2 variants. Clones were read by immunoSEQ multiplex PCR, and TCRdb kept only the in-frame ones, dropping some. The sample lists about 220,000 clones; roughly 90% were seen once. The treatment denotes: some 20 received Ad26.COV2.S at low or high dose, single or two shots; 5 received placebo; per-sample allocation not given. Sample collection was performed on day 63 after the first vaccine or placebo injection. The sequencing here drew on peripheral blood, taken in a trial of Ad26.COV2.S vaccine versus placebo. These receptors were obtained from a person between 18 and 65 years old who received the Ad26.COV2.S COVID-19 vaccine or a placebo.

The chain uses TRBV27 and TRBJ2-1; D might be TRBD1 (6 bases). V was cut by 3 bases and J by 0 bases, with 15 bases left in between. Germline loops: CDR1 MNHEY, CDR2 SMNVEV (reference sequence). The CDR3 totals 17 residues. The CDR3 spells CASSFAQGPSSYNEQFF. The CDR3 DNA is TGTGCCAGCAGTTTCGCCCAGGGGCCAAGCTCCTACAATGAGCAGTTCTTC.

The CDR3: CASSFAERTDTQYF. In nucleotides, the CDR3 is TGTGCCAGCAGCTTTGCGGAGCGCACAGATACGCAGTATTTT. The chain is built from TRBV5-4 and TRBJ2-3; D not resolved. In germline, CDR1 is SGHNT, CDR2 YYREEE (reference sequence). Trimming left V 2 bases short and J 1 base short, with 8 bases between. The CDR3 sequence is 14 residues long.

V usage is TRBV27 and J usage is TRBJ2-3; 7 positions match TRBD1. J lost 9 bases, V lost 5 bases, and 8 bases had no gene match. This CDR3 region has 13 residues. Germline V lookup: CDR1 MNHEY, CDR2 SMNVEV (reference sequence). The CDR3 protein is CASSVQGQETQYF. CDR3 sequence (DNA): TGTGCCAGCAGTGTACAGGGGCAGGAGACGCAGTATTTT.

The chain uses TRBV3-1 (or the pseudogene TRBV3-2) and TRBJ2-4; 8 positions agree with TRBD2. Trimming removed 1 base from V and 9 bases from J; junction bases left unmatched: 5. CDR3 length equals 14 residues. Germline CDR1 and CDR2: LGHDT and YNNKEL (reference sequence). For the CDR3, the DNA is TGTGCCAGCAGCCAAGTGGGACTAGGTTCCATTCAGTACTTC. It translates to CASSQVGLGSIQYF.

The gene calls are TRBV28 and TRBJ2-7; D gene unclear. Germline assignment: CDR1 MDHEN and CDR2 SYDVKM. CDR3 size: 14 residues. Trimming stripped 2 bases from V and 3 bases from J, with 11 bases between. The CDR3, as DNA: TGTGCCAGCAGTTTACCCGGAGATTACTACGAGCAGTACTTC. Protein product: CASSLPGDYYEQYF.

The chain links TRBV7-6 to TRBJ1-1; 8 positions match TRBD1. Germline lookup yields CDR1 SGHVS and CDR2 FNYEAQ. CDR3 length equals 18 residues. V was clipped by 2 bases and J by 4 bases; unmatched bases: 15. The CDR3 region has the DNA TGTGCCAGCAGCTTAATTCCCACAACAGGGCAGGGGGCCACTGAAGCTTTCTTT. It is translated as CASSLIPTTGQGATEAFF.

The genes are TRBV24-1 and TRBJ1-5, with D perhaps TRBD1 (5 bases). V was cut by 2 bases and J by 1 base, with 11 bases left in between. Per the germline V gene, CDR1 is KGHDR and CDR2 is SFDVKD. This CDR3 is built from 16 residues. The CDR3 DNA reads TGTGCCACCAGTGATTACGAGGGACGAAGCAATCAGCCCCAGCATTTT. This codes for CATSDYEGRSNQPQHF.

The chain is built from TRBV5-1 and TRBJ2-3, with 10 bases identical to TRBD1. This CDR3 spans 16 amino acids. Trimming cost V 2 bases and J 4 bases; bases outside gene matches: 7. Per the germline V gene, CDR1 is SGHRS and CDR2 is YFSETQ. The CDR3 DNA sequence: TGCGCCAGCAGCTTCGGGACAGGGGATCGTTCAGATACGCAGTATTTT. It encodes CASSFGTGDRSDTQYF. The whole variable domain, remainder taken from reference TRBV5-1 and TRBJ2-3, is KAGVTQTPRYLIKTRGQQVTLSCSPISGHRSVSWYQQTPGQGLQFLFEYFSETQRNKGNFPGRFSGRQFSNSRSEMNVSTLELGDSALYLCASSFGTGDRSDTQYFGPGTRLTVL.

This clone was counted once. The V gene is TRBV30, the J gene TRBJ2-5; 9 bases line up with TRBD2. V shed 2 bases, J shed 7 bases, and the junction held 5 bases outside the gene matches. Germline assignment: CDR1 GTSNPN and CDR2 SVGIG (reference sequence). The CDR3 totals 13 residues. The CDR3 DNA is TGTGCCTGGAGTTTTAGCGGGGGAGGGACCCAGTACTTC. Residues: CAWSFSGGGTQYF.

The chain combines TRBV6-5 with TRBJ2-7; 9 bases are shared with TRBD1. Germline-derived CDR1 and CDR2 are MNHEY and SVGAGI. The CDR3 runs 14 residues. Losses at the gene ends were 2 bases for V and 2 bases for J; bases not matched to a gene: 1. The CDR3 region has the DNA TGTGCCAGCAGTTACGGGACAGGGACCTACGAGCAGTACTTC. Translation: CASSYGTGTYEQYF.

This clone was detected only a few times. The CDR3 loop reads CASSLRFAGGTDTQYF. The CDR3 nucleotides read TGTGCCAGCAGCTTAAGGTTTGCGGGGGGAACAGATACGCAGTATTTT. V usage is TRBV7-3 and J usage is TRBJ2-3, with 8 bases identical to TRBD2. Per the germline V gene, CDR1 is SGHTA and CDR2 is FQGTGA. The CDR3 loop spans 16 amino acids. V was pared by 1 base and J by 3 bases, with 6 bases of the junction left unmatched.

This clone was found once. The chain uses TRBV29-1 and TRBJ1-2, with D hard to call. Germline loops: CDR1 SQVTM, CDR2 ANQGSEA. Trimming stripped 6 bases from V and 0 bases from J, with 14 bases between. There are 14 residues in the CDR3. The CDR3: CSVLIWGANYGYTF. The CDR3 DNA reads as TGCAGCGTCCTAATTTGGGGAGCTAACTATGGCTACACCTTC. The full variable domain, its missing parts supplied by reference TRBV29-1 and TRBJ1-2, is SAVISQKPSRDICQRGTSLTIQCQVDSQVTMMFWYRQQPGQSLTLIATANQGSEATYESGFVIDKFPISRPNLTFSTLTVSNMSPEDSSIYLCSVLIWGANYGYTFGSGTRLTVV.

The CDR3 sequence: CASSLRTSAHTGELFF. The CDR3, as DNA: TGTGCCAGCAGCCTCAGGACTAGCGCGCACACCGGGGAGCTGTTTTTT. The V call is TRBV3-1 (or the pseudogene TRBV3-2), the J call TRBJ2-2, with 9 bases fitting TRBD2. Trimming removed 4 bases from V and 3 bases from J; junction bases left unmatched: 6. Germline V gene sequence: CDR1 LGHDT, CDR2 YNNKEL (reference sequence). This CDR3 region has 16 residues.

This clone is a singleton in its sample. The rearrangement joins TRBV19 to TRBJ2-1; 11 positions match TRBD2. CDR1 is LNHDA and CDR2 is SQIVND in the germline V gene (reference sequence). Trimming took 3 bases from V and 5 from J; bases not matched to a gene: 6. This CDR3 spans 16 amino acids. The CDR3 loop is CASSIPVLAGDNEQFF. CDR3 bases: TGTGCCAGTAGTATCCCAGTACTAGCGGGGGACAATGAGCAGTTCTTC.

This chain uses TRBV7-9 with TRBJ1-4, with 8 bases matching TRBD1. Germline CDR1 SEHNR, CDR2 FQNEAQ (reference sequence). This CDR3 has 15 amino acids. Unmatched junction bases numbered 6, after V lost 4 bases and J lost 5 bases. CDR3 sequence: CASSSRTGLNEKLFF. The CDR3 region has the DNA TGTGCCAGCAGCTCCAGGACAGGGTTAAATGAAAAACTGTTTTTT.

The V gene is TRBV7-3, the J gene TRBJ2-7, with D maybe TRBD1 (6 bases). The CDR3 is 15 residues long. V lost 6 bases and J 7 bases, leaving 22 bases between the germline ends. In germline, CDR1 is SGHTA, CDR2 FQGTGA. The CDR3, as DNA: TGTGCCAGCAGACTAAAACGGGACAACATAGATGAGCAGTACTTC. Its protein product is CASRLKRDNIDEQYF.

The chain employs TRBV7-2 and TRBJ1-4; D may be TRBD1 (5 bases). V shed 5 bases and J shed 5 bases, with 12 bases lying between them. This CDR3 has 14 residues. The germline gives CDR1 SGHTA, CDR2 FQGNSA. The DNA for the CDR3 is TGTGCCAGCAGCCCAGGGACGGCGAATGAAAAACTGTTTTTT. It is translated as CASSPGTANEKLFF.

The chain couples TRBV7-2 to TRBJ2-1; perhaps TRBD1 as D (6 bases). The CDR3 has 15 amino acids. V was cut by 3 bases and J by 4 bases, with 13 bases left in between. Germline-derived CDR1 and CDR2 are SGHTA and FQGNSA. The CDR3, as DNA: TGTGCCAGCAGCTTTCGAGGAGGACAGTACAATGAGCAGTTCTTC. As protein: CASSFRGGQYNEQFF.

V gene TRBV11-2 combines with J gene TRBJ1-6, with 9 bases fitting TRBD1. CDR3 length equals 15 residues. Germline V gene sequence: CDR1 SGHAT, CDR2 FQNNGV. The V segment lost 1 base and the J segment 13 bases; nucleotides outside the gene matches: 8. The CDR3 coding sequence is TGTGCCAGCAGCTTAGGACAGGGGGTTTATACGCCCCTCCACTTT. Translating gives CASSLGQGVYTPLHF. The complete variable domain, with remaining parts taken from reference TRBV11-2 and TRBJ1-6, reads EAGVAQSPRYKIIEKRQSVAFWCNPISGHATLYWYQQILGQGPKLLIQFQNNGVVDDSQLPKDRFSAERLKGVDSTLKIQPAKLEDSAVYLCASSLGQGVYTPLHFGNGTRLTVT.